A single TCR beta chain is shown here with its context. This entry comes from a study of blood T cell repertoires in COVID-19. For the study at large: Whether acute or convalescent, the COVID-19 samples came from the United States, Italy and Spain. T cells, B-cell-depleted T cells, or PBMCs provided the cDNA or gDNA that served as material.

The table came from immunoSEQ multiplex PCR; TCRdb's copy has only in-frame clones and leaves some out. This sample carries 250,000 to 300,000 clones, around 88% of them seen once, and the ten largest clones take about 12%. During active infection, Seattle patients enrolled and were then monitored through disease. The TCR originated in a woman in her 70s with COVID-19, enrolled during active disease. Material: peripheral blood.

The chain's CDR3 is CAWSLYRGDTEAFF. The CDR3 DNA follows: TGTGCCTGGAGTCTTTACAGGGGAGACACTGAAGCTTTCTTT. The chain combines TRBV30 with TRBJ1-1; 7 nucleotides match TRBD1. The germline V gene encodes CDR1 GTSNPN and CDR2 SVGIG (reference sequence). This CDR3 region has 14 residues. The V gene end was trimmed by 2 bases and the J gene end by 3 bases; junction bases not matched to a gene: 6. The variable domain in full, completed from reference TRBV30 and TRBJ1-1, reads SQTIHQWPATLVQPVGSPLSLECTVEGTSNPNLYWYRQAAGRGLQLLFYSVGIGQISSEVPQNLSASRPQDRQFILSSKKLLLSDSGFYLCAWSLYRGDTEAFFGQGTRLTVV.